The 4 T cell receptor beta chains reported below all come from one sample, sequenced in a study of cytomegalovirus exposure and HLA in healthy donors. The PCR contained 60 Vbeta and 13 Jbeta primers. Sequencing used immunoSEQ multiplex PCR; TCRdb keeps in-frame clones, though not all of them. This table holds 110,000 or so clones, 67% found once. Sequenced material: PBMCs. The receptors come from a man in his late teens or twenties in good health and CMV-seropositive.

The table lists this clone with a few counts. DNA for the CDR3: TGTGCCAGCAGTGAAACGGGGGACAATGAGCAGTTCTTC. Residues: CASSETGDNEQFF. The chain is built from TRBV25-1 and TRBJ2-1; perhaps TRBD2 as D (6 bases). The germline gives CDR1 MGHDK, CDR2 SYGVNS. With 2 bases removed from V and 5 bases from J, the gap between germline ends came to 7 bases. The CDR3 consists of 13 residues.

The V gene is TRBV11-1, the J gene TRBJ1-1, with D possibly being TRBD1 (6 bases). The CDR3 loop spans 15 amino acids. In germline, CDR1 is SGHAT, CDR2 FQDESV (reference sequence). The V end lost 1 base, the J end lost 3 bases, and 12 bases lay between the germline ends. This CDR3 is CASSLVAGDHTEAFF. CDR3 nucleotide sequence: TGTGCCAGCAGCTTAGTGGCAGGGGACCACACTGAAGCTTTCTTT.

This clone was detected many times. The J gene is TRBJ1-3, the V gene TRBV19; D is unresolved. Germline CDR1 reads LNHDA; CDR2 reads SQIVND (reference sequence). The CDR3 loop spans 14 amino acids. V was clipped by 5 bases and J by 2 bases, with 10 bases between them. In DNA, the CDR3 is TGTGCCAGTAGTGGCGGGGTTCCTGGAAACACCATATATTTT. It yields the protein CASSGGVPGNTIYF.

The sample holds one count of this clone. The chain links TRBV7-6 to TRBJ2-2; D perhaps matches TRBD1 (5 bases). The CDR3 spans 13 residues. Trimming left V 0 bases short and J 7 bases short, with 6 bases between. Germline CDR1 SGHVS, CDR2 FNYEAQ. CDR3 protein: CASSLAGDGELFF. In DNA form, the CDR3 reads TGTGCCAGCAGCTTAGCAGGGGACGGGGAGCTGTTTTTT.